A single TCR beta chain is shown here with its context. As yet, its antigen is unknown. V lost 6 bases and J lost 3; bases outside the gene matches: 8. The CDR3 is 15 amino acids. Germline CDR1 reads ENHRY; CDR2 reads SYGVKD. The protocol was immunoSEQ multiplex PCR, while the TCRdb copy is restricted to in-frame clones and leaves out a portion. There are 30,000 to 45,000 clones in the sample; less than 90% occur only once, and roughly 4% lies in the top ten. This sample is drawn from a study of graft-versus-host responses after intestinal transplantation. Whole-study results and caveats: Ileal or blood samples showed some GvH clones first, and such clones were also found in recipient marrow. The presence of high graft-versus-host to host-versus-graft clonal ratios in allografts characterized patients with graft-donor T cell macrochimerism.

This material consisted of PBMCs, taken about 990 days after transplant. The source is a human patient who received an intestinal transplant, so some T cells may come from the graft donor. The chain couples TRBV10-3 to TRBJ2-3, with 8 bases that match TRBD2. As DNA, the CDR3 is TGTGCCATCAGCGGGGGGGCTTTAGAGACAGATACGCAGTATTTT. Its protein product is CAISGGALETDTQYF.